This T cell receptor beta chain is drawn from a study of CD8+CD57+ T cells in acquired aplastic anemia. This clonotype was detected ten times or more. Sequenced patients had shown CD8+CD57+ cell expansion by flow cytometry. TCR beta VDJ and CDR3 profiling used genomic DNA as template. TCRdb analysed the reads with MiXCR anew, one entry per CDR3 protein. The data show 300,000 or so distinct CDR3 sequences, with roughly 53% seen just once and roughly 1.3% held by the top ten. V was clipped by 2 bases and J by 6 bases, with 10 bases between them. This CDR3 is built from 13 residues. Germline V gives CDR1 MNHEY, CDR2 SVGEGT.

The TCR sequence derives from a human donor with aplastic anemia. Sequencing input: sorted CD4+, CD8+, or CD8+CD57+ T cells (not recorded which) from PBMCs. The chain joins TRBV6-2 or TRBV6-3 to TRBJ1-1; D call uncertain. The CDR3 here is CASSYTPSPEAFF. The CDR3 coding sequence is TGTGCCAGCAGTTACACCCCTTCACCTGAAGCTTTCTTT.